This T cell receptor beta chain was captured in a study of T cell changes during pregnancy in multiple sclerosis. The CDR3 is made up of 19 amino acids. Germline assignment: CDR1 MNHEY and CDR2 SMNVEV (reference sequence). Generated by immunoSEQ multiplex PCR, the TCRdb table keeps only in-frame clones and is missing some. The sample lists about 29,000 clones, approximately 90% seen once, with approximately 5.3% in the top ten. Concerning this clone itself: Sequence at one end of the junction differs from germline and may be a read error.

This clonotype was obtained from a female donor with multiple sclerosis, enrolled in a pregnancy study. This sample comprised CD8+ T cells from peripheral blood mononuclear cells, obtained before pregnancy. V gene TRBV27 combines with J gene TRBJ2-1; 9 bases match TRBD2. This CDR3 reads CASSQPLGGGGVRYSEQFF. The CDR3 DNA is TGTGCCAGCAGTCAACCCCTGGGGGGCGGGGGGGTTCGCTACAGTGAGCAGTTCTTC.